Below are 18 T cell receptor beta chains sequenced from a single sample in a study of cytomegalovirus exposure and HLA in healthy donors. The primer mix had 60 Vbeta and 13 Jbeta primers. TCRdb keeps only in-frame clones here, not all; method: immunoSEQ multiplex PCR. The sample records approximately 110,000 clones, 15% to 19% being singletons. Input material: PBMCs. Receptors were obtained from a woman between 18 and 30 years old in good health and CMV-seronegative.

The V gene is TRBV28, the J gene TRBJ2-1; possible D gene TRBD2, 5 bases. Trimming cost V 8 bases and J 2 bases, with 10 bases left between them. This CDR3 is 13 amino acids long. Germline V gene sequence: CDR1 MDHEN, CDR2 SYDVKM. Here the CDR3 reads CASGGVPYNEQFF. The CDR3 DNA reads TGTGCCAGCGGAGGAGTCCCCTACAATGAGCAGTTCTTC. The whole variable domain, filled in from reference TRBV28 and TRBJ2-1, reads DVKVTQSSRYLVKRTGEKVFLECVQDMDHENMFWYRQDPGLGLRLIYFSYDVKMKEKGDIPEGYSVSREKKERFSLILESASTNQTSMYLCASGGVPYNEQFFGPGTRLTVL.

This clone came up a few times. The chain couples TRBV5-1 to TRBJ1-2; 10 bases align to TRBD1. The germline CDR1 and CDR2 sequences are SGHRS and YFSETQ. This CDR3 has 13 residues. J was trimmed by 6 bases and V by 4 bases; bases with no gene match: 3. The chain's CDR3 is CASSAGTGDGYTF. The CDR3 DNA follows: TGCGCCAGCAGCGCGGGGACAGGGGATGGCTACACCTTC. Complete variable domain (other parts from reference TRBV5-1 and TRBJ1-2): KAGVTQTPRYLIKTRGQQVTLSCSPISGHRSVSWYQQTPGQGLQFLFEYFSETQRNKGNFPGRFSGRQFSNSRSEMNVSTLELGDSALYLCASSAGTGDGYTFGSGTRLTVV.

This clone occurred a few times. CDR3 nucleotides: TGTGCCAGCAGTTACTCGAGACATAATAGCAATCAGCCCCAGCATTTT. It encodes CASSYSRHNSNQPQHF. This chain uses TRBV6-6 with TRBJ1-5; the D is unclear. This CDR3 has 16 residues. Germline CDR1 MNHNY, CDR2 SVGAGI (reference sequence). V lost 0 bases and J lost 0, with 9 bases in between.

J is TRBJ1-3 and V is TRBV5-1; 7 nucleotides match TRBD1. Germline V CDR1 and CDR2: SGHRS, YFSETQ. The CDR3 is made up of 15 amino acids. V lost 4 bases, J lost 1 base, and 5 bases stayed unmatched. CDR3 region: CASSPGTASGNTIYF. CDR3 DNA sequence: TGCGCCAGCAGCCCAGGGACAGCTTCTGGAAACACCATATATTTT.

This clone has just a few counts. The CDR3 spells CASMVAGPSGDTQYF. CDR3 nucleotide sequence: TGCGCCAGCATGGTAGCGGGGCCCTCCGGTGATACGCAGTATTTT. This chain joins TRBV5-1 and TRBJ2-3; 8 nucleotides line up with TRBD2. CDR1 is SGHRS and CDR2 is YFSETQ in the germline V gene. The CDR3 runs 15 residues. V trimming: 6 bases; J trimming: 6 bases; junction bases outside the gene matches: 12.

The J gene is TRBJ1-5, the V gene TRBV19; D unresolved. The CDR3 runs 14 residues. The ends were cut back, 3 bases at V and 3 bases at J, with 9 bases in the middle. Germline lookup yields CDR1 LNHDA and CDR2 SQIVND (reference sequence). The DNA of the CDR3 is TGTGCCAGTAGTATCTGGGCAGACAATCAGCCCCAGCATTTT. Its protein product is CASSIWADNQPQHF.

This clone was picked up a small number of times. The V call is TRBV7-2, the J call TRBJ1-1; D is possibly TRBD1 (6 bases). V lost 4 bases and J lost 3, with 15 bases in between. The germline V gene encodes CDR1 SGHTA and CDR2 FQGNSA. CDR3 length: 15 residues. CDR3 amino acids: CASSYKGDSYTEAFF. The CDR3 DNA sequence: TGTGCCAGCAGCTACAAGGGGGATTCGTACACTGAAGCTTTCTTT.

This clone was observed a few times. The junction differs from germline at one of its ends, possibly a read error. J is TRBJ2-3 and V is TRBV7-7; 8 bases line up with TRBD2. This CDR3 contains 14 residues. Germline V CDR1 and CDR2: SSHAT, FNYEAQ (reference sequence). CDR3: CASSPTSAPDTQYF. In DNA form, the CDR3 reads TGTGCTAGCAGCCCGACTAGCGCCCCAGATACGCAGTATTTT.

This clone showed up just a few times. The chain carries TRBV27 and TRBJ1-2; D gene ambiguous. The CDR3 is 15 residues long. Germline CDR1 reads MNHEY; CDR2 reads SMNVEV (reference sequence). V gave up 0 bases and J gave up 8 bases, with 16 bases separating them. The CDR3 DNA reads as TGTGCCAGCAGTTTATCCCTACGTGGGTCGCGGGGCTACACCTTC. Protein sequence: CASSLSLRGSRGYTF.

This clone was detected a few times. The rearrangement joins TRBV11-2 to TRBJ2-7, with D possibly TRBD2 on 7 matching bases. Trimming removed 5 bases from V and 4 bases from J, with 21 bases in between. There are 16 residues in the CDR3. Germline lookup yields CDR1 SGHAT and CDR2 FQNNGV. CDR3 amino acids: CASSLGLAEGGYEQYF. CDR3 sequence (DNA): TGTGCCAGCAGCCTCGGGCTAGCGGAGGGGGGTTACGAGCAGTACTTC.

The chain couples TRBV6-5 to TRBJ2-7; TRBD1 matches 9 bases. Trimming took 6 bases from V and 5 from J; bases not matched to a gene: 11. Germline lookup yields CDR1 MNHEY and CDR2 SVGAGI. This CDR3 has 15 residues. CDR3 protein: CASSDRDRVSHEQYF. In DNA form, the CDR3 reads TGTGCCAGCAGCGACCGGGACAGGGTAAGCCACGAGCAGTACTTC.

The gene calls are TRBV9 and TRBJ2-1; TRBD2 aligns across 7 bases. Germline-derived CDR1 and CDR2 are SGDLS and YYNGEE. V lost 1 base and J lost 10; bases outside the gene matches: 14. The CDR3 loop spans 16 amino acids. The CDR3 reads CASSVQGGGALSEQFF. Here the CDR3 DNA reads TGTGCCAGCAGCGTACAGGGCGGGGGTGCCTTGAGCGAGCAGTTCTTC. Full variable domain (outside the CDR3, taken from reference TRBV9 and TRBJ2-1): DSGVTQTPKHLITATGQRVTLRCSPRSGDLSVYWYQQSLDQGLQFLIQYYNGEERAKGNILERFSAQQFPDLHSELNLSSLELGDSALYFCASSVQGGGALSEQFFGPGTRLTVL.

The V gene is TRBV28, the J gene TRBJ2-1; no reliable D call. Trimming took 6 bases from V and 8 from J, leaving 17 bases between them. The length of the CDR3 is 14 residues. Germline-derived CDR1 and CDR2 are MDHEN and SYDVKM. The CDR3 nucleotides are TGTGCCAGCAGCCCCCTTTCGGGTACGGATGAGCAGTTCTTC. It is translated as CASSPLSGTDEQFF.

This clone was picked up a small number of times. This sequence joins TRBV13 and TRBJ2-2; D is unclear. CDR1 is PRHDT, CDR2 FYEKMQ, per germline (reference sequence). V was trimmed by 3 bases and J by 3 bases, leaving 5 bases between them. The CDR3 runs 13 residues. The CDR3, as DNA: TGTGCCAGCAGCTTGAGTTACACCGGGGAGCTGTTTTTT. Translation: CASSLSYTGELFF.

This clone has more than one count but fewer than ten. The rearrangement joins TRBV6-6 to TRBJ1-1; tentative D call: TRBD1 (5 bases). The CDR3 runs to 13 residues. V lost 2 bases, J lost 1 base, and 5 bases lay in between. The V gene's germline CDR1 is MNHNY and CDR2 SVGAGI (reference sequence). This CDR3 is CASSYRGNTEAFF. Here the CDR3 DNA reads TGTGCCAGCAGTTACAGGGGGAACACTGAAGCTTTCTTT.

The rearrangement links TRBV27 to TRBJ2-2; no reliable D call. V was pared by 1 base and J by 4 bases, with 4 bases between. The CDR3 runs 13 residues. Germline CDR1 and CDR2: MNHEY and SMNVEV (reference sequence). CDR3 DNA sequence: TGTGCCAGCAGTTTATGGGCCACCGGGGAGCTGTTTTTT. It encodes CASSLWATGELFF.

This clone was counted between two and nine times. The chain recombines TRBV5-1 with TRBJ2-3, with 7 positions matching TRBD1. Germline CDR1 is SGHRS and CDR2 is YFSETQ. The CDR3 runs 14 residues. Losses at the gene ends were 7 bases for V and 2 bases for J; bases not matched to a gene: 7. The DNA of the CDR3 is TGCGCCAGCCGGGACAGTCTATTCACAGATACGCAGTATTTT. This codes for CASRDSLFTDTQYF.

CDR3 sequence reads: CASRKETGADTQYF. Written as DNA, the CDR3 is TGTGCCAGCAGGAAGGAAACAGGGGCAGATACGCAGTATTTT. The chain employs TRBV5-4 and TRBJ2-3, with 7 nucleotides matching TRBD1. The germline CDR1 and CDR2 sequences are SGHNT and YYREEE (reference sequence). The CDR3 covers 14 residues. J gave up 4 bases and V 5 bases, and 7 bases lay outside the gene matches.